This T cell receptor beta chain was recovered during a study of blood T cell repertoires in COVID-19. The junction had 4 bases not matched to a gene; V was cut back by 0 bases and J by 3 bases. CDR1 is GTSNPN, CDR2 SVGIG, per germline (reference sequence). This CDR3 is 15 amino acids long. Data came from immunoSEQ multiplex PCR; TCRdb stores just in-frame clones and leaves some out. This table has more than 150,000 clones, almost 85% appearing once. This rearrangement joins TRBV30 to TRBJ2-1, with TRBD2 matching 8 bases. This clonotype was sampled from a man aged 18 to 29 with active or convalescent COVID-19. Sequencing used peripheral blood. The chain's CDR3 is CAWSVVTSDYNEQFF. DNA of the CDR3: TGTGCCTGGAGTGTAGTGACTAGCGACTACAATGAGCAGTTCTTC.